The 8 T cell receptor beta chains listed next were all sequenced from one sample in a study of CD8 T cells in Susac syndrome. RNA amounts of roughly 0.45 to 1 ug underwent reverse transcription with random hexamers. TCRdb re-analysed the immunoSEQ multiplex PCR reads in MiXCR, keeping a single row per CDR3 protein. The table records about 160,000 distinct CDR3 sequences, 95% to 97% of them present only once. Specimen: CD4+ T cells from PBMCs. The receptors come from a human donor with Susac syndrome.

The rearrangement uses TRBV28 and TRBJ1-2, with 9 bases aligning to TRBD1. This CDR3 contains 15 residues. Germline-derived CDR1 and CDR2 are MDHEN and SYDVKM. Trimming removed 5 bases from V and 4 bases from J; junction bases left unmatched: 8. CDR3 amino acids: CASSLRDRAPYGYTF. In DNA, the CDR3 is TGTGCCAGCAGTCTCCGGGACAGGGCTCCCTATGGCTACACCTTC.

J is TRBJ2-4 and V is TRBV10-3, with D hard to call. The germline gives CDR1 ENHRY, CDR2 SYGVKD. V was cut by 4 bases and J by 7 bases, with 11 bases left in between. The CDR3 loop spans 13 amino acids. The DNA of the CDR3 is TGTGCCATCAGTGCCACCCTCGAGAACATTCAGTACTTC. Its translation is CAISATLENIQYF.

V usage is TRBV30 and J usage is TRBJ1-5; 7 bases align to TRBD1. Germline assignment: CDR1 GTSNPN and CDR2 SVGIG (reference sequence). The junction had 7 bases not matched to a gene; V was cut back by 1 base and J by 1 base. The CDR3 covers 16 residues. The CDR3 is CAWSDGRGVSNQPQHF. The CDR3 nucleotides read TGTGCCTGGAGTGACGGCAGGGGGGTGAGCAATCAGCCCCAGCATTTT.

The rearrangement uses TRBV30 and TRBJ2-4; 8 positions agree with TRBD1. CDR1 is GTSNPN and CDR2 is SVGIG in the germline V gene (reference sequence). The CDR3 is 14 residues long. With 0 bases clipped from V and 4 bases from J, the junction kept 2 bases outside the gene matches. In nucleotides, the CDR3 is TGTGCCTGGAGTGTACAGGGGGGAAAAAACATTCAGTACTTC. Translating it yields CAWSVQGGKNIQYF.

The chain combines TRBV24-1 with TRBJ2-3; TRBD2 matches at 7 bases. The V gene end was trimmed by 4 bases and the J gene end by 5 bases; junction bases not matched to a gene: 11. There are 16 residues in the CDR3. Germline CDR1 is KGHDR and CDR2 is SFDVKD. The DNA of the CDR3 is TGTGCCACCAGTGAGAGACTAGCAGGAGAGCGAGATACGCAGTATTTT. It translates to CATSERLAGERDTQYF.

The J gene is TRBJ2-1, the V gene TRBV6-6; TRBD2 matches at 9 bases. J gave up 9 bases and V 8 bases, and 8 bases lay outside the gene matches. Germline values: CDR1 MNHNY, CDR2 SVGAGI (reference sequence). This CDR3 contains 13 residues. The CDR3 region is CASLPSGKGEQFF. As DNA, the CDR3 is TGTGCCAGCTTGCCTAGCGGGAAGGGTGAGCAGTTCTTC.

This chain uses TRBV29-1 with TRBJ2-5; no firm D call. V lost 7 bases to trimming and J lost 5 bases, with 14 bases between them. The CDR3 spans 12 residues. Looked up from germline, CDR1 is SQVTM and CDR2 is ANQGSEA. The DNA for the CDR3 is TGCAGCGCGGCAACGGCCGTGGAGACCCAGTACTTC. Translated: CSAATAVETQYF.

In DNA, the CDR3 is TGTGCCAGCAGCTTAAAAGGGCCCGGGGAGCTGTTTTTT. It is translated as CASSLKGPGELFF. The V call is TRBV7-9, the J call TRBJ2-2; the D is unclear. CDR1 is SEHNR, CDR2 FQNEAQ, per germline (reference sequence). This CDR3 is built from 13 residues. Trimming left V 2 bases short and J 6 bases short, with 7 bases between.